The 10 T cell receptor beta chains presented below share a single source sample, sequenced in a study of blood T cells in healthy people across ages (dated by TCRdb to 2013 to 2016). Library generation was performed with 5' RACE. The sequencer was an Illumina HiSeq 2500. A second PCR of roughly 6 to 12 cycles was run with a J-beta primer mix and a sample-barcoded 5' primer. TCRdb reprocessed the public reads (quality trimming at Q25 with fastp, clone calling with MiXCR) and kept in-frame beta chains. CDR3 protein sequences are deduplicated, and each keeps its most common genes and DNA. In all, the sample holds approximately 810,000 distinct CDR3 sequences, and under 35% of those were seen once. The leading ten clones occupy roughly a sixth of the sample. The sample taken for sequencing was blood. The receptor source for this set is a woman aged 80 or over in good health.

This clonotype has at least ten counts. This chain connects TRBV7-2 to TRBJ1-4, with D unclear. V lost 5 bases and J lost 2, with 12 bases in between. CDR1 and CDR2 from the germline V gene are SGHTA and FQGNSA. The CDR3 has 15 residues. CDR3 sequence: CASSTQTMTNEKLFF. Here the CDR3 DNA reads TGTGCCAGCAGCACCCAGACAATGACTAATGAAAAACTGTTTTTT.

This clonotype was counted once. The chain employs TRBV20-1 and TRBJ2-1; D is undetermined. Looked up from germline, CDR1 is DFQATT and CDR2 is SNEGSKA (reference sequence). The V end was cut by 6 bases, the J end by 12 bases, with 21 bases between. CDR3 length: 13 amino acids. The chain's CDR3 is CSAKVPSTDGQFF. In DNA form, the CDR3 reads TGCAGTGCGAAAGTTCCGTCCACCGATGGGCAGTTCTTC.

Ten or more counts support this clonotype. The CDR3 sequence is CASRRVGLAGGSEQFF. CDR3 in DNA: TGTGCCAGCAGGCGCGTCGGACTAGCGGGGGGTTCTGAGCAGTTCTTC. V and J are TRBV28 and TRBJ2-1; TRBD2 aligns across 14 bases. With 6 bases clipped from V and 9 bases from J, the junction kept 10 bases outside the gene matches. This CDR3 has 16 amino acids. Per germline, CDR1 MDHEN and CDR2 SYDVKM.

This chain joins TRBV27 and TRBJ2-2, with 9 bases fitting TRBD1. Germline assignment: CDR1 MNHEY and CDR2 SMNVEV (reference sequence). This CDR3 comprises 18 residues. The junction had 11 bases not matched to a gene; V was cut back by 1 base and J by 5 bases. The CDR3 sequence is CASSLFSGTGFGTGELFF. In nucleotides, the CDR3 is TGTGCCAGCAGTTTATTCTCCGGGACAGGGTTTGGTACCGGGGAGCTGTTTTTT.

V and J are TRBV20-1 and TRBJ2-1; D ambiguous. This CDR3 is built from 14 residues. V was trimmed by 2 bases and J by 4 bases, leaving 12 bases between them. The germline V gene encodes CDR1 DFQATT and CDR2 SNEGSKA (reference sequence). The CDR3 coding sequence is TGCAGTGCTAGACTAGTCGATCGTTACAATGAGCAGTTCTTC. It specifies CSARLVDRYNEQFF.

This clonotype was seen repeatedly, ten times or more. V usage is TRBV20-1 and J usage is TRBJ2-1, with D perhaps matching TRBD1 (6 bases). Trimming stripped 0 bases from V and 0 bases from J, with 9 bases between. The CDR3 is 15 residues long. CDR1 is DFQATT and CDR2 is SNEGSKA in the germline V gene (reference sequence). Written as DNA, the CDR3 is TGCAGTGCTAGAGATCAGGGGAGCTCCTACAATGAGCAGTTCTTC. This encodes CSARDQGSSYNEQFF.

This clonotype occurred once. This may be a read error, as it is one base from a much larger clone. CDR3 residues: CASSSPGRAQETQYF. CDR3 coding DNA: TGTGCCAGCAGCTCTCCGGGACGGGCCCAAGAGACCCAGTACTTC. V gene TRBV9 combines with J gene TRBJ2-5; D is tentatively TRBD1 or TRBD2 (5 bases each). The CDR3 covers 15 residues. CDR1 and CDR2 from the germline V gene are SGDLS and YYNGEE. V was trimmed by 4 bases and J by 1 base, leaving 14 bases between them. Full variable domain (rest looked up from reference TRBV9 and TRBJ2-5): DSGVTQTPKHLITATGQRVTLRCSPRSGDLSVYWYQQSLDQGLQFLIQYYNGEERAKGNILERFSAQQFPDLHSELNLSSLELGDSALYFCASSSPGRAQETQYFGPGTRLLVL.

The genes are TRBV12-3 or TRBV12-4 and TRBJ1-1; perhaps TRBD1 as D (6 bases). With 3 bases removed from V and 6 bases from J, the gap between germline ends came to 11 bases. This CDR3 comprises 13 residues. CDR3 sequence: CASSFFRGPEAFF. The DNA for the CDR3 is TGTGCCAGCAGTTTCTTCAGGGGTCCTGAAGCTTTCTTT.

This clonotype was recorded once. With a much larger clone just one base away, this may be a read error. This CDR3 is missing its conserved last phenylalanine or tryptophan, likely due to a read error. This chain connects TRBV5-1 to TRBJ2-1, with unresolved D. This CDR3 is built from 15 residues. V gave up 3 bases and J gave up 7 bases, with 17 bases separating them. Germline assignment: CDR1 SGHRS and CDR2 YFSETQ. The CDR3 here is CASSSNFMGSNEQFC. The CDR3, as DNA: TGCGCCAGCAGCTCGAATTTTATGGGGTCGAATGAGCAGTTCTGC.

The chain is built from TRBV11-2 and TRBJ2-2; D possibly corresponds to TRBD2 (6 bases). CDR1 and CDR2 from the germline V gene are SGHAT and FQNNGV. With 2 bases removed from V and 4 bases from J, the gap between germline ends came to 14 bases. The CDR3 runs to 16 residues. CDR3 loop: CASSLLSRRGTGELFF. Written as DNA, the CDR3 is TGTGCCAGCAGCTTACTATCTCGGAGGGGCACCGGGGAGCTGTTTTTT.